This T cell receptor (beta chain) stems from a study of regulatory T cells in long-lasting Graves disease. This clonotype turned up a few times. What it binds is not known. Arm-PCR of CDR3 regions and iRepertoire HTBI primers were the basis on which TCR beta libraries were built. TCRdb re-called the multiplex PCR reads through MiXCR, storing one row per CDR3 protein. Among roughly 360,000 distinct CDR3 sequences listed, 12% were seen once. The study, taken as a whole, reports: Persistent cases favored TRBV28, TRBJ1-2 and TRBJ2-5.

Germline assignment: CDR1 DFQATT and CDR2 SNEGSKA (reference sequence). There are 16 residues in the CDR3. The V segment lost 4 bases and the J segment 9 bases; nucleotides outside the gene matches: 13. Indicated time point: newly diagnosed GD, antithyroid drugs for less than 3 months. Making the TCR library involved RNA that had been extracted from PBMCs. Diagnosis followed American Thyroid Association guidelines for Graves' disease. These data also formed part of another study, on T cells in Graves' hyperthyroidism and ophthalmopathy. From that second work: Clinicians diagnosed patients from clinical symptoms, serum thyroxine and TRAb, thyroid ultrasound and orbital computed tomography. First-round RT-PCR of the TCR CDR3 relied on the HTBI primer set.

The specimen was peripheral blood mononuclear cells (PBMCs), collected at new diagnosis, from a patient treated with antithyroid drugs. This chain connects TRBV20-1 to TRBJ2-1; 12 nucleotides line up with TRBD2. The clonotype originates from a woman under 30 with Graves disease. The CDR3 region has the DNA TGCAGTGCTACGGGTACGGCTAGCGGGAGGGCGGGTGAGCAGTTCTTC. This translates into CSATGTASGRAGEQFF.